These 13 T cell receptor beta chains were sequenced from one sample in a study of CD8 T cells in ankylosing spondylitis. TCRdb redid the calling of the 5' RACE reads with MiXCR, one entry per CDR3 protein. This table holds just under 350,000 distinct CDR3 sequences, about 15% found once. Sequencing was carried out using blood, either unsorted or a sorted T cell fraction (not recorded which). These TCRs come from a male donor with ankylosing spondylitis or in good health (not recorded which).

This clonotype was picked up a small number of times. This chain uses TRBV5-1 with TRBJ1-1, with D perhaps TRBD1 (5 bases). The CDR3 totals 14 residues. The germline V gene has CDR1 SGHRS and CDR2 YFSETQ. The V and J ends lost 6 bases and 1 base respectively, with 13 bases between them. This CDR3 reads CASTGRGTNTEAFF. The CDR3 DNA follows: TGCGCCAGCACAGGGAGGGGTACGAACACTGAAGCTTTCTTT. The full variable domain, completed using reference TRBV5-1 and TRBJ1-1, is KAGVTQTPRYLIKTRGQQVTLSCSPISGHRSVSWYQQTPGQGLQFLFEYFSETQRNKGNFPGRFSGRQFSNSRSEMNVSTLELGDSALYLCASTGRGTNTEAFFGQGTRLTVV.

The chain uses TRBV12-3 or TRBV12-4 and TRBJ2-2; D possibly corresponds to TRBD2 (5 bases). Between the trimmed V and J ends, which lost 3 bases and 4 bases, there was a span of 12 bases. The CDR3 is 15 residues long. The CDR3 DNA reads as TGTGCCAGCAGTTTCATTAAGGCGGGCACCGGGGAGCTGTTTTTT. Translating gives CASSFIKAGTGELFF.

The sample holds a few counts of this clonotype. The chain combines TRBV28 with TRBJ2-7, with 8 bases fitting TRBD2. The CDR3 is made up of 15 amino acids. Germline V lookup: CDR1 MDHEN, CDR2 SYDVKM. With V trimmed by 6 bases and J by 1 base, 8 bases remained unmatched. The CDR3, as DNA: TGTGCCAGCAGGGGCGAGATAGCGGGATCCTACGAGCAGTACTTC. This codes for CASRGEIAGSYEQYF.

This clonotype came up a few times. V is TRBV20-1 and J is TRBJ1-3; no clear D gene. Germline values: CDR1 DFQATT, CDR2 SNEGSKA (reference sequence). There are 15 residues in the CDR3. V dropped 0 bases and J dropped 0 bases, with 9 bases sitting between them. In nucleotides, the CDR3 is TGCAGTGCTAGAGATGTTTTCGCCTCTGGAAACACCATATATTTT. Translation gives CSARDVFASGNTIYF.

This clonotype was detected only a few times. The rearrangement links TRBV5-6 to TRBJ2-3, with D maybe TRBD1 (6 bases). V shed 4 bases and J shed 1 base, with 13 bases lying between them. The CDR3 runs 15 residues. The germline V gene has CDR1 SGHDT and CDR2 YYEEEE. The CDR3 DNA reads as TGTGCCAGCAGCCTTATGACAGGAGGCACAGATACGCAGTATTTT. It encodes CASSLMTGGTDTQYF.

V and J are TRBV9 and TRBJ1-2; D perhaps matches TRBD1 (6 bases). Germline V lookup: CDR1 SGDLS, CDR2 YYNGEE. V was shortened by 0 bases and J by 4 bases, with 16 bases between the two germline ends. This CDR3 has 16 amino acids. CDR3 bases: TGTGCCAGCAGCGTAGAAGCAGGGGTCTTCTCCTATGGCTACACCTTC. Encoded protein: CASSVEAGVFSYGYTF.

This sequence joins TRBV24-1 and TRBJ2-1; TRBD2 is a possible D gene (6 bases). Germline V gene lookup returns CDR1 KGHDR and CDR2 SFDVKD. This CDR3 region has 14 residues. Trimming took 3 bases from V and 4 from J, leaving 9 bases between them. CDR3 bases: TGTGCCACCAGTGATGGGACTCAATACAATGAGCAGTTCTTC. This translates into CATSDGTQYNEQFF.

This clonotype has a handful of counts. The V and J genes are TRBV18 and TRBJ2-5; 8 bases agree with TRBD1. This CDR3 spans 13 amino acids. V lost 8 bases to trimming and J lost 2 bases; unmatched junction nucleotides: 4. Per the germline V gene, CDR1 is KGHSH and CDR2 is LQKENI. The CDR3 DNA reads TGTGCCAGCCTCCGGGACAGGCAAGAGACCCAGTACTTC. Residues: CASLRDRQETQYF.

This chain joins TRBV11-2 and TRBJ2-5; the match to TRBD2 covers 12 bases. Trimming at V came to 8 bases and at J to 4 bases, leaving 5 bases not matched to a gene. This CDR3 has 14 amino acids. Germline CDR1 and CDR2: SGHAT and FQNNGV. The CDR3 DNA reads TGTGCCAGCGGTCTAGCGGGGGGGCCAGAGACCCAGTACTTC. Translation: CASGLAGGPETQYF.

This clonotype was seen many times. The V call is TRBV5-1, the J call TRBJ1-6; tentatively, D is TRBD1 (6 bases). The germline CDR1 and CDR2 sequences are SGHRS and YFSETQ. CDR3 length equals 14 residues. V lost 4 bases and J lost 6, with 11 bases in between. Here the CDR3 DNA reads TGCGCCAGCAGCGCGGGACAAAGTAATTCACCCCTCCACTTT. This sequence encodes CASSAGQSNSPLHF.

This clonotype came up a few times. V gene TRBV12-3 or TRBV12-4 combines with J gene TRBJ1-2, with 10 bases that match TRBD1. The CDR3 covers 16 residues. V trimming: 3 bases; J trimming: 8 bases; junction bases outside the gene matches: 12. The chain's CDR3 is CASSFSGTGVQSGYTF. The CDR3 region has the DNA TGTGCCAGCAGTTTCTCCGGGACAGGGGTTCAGTCGGGCTACACCTTC.

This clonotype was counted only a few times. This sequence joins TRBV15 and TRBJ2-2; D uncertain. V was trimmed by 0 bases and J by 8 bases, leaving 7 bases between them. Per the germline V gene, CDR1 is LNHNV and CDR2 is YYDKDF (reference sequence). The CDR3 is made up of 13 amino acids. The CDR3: CATSRELLGELFF. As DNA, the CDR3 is TGTGCCACCAGCAGAGAATTACTGGGGGAGCTGTTTTTT. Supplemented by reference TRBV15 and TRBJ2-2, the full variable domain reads DAMVIQNPRYQVTQFGKPVTLSCSQTLNHNVMYWYQQKSSQAPKLLFHYYDKDFNNEADTPDNFQSRRPNTSFCFLDIRSPGLGDTAMYLCATSRELLGELFFGEGSRLTVL.

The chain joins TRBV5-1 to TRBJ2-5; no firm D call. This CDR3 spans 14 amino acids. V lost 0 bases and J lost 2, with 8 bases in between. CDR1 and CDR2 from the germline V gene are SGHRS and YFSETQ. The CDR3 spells CASSLEPEQETQYF. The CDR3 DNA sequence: TGCGCCAGCAGCTTGGAGCCAGAACAAGAGACCCAGTACTTC.